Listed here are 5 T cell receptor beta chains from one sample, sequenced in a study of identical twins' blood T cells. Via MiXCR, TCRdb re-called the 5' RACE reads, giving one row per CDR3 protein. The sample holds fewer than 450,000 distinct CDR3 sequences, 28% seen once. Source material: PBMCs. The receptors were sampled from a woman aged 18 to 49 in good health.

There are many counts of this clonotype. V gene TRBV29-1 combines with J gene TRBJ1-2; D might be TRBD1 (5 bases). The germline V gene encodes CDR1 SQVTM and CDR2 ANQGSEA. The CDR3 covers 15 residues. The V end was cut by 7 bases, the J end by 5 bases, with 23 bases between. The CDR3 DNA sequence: TGCAGCGCCCTGGGGGTCGACACCCTGCGATATGGCTACACCTTC. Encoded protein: CSALGVDTLRYGYTF. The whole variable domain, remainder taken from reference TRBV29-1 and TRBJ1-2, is SAVISQKPSRDICQRGTSLTIQCQVDSQVTMMFWYRQQPGQSLTLIATANQGSEATYESGFVIDKFPISRPNLTFSTLTVSNMSPEDSSIYLCSALGVDTLRYGYTFGSGTRLTVV.

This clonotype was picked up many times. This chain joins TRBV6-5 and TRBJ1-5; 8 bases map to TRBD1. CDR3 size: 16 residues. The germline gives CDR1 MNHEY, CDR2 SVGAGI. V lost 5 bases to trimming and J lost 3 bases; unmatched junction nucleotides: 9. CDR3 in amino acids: CASSAFGTGVNQPQHF. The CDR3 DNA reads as TGTGCCAGCAGTGCCTTTGGGACAGGCGTCAATCAGCCCCAGCATTTT.

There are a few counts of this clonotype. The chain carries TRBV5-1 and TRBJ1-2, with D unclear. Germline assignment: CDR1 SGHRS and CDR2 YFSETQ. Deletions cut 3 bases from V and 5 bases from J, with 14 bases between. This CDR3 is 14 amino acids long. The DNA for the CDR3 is TGCGCCAGCAGCTCCGGGTCCCACAGTTATGGCTACACCTTC. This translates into CASSSGSHSYGYTF.

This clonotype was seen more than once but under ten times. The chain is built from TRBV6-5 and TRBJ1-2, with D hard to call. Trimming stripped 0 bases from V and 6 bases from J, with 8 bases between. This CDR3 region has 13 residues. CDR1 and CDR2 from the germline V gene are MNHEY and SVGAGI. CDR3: CASSYSVRDGYTF. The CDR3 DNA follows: TGTGCCAGCAGTTACTCGGTGAGGGATGGCTACACCTTC.

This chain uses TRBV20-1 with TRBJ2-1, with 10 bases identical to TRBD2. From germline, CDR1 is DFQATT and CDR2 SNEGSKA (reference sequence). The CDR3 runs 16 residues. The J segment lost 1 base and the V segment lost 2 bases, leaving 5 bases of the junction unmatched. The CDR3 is CSARKLAGKSYNEQFF. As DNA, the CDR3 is TGCAGTGCTAGAAAACTAGCGGGGAAATCCTACAATGAGCAGTTCTTC.